The source of this TCR beta chain is a study of immune cell composition in non-small cell lung cancer. In the study overall: Tumours were mainly lung adenocarcinoma or squamous cell carcinoma.

In germline, CDR1 is MNHEY, CDR2 SMNVEV (reference sequence). Trimming took 6 bases from V and 0 from J; bases not matched to a gene: 7. This CDR3 is 15 amino acids long. TCRdb's copy holds only in-frame clones and misses some; the assay was immunoSEQ multiplex PCR. The table shows around 6,700 clones, with 70% occurring only once. Template was genomic DNA from frozen, unsorted single-cell suspensions. To note about this clone: Its antigen is still unknown.

Overall study findings and caveats: Tumour TCR-beta clonality showed no significant link to smoking pack-years. Top 10 clone scores and clonality were higher in squamous than adenocarcinoma.

V usage is TRBV27 and J usage is TRBJ1-2, with 7 bases matching TRBD1. The receptor comes from a human donor with non-small cell lung cancer. Sample: lung tumor tissue. For the CDR3, the DNA is TGTGCCAGCAGCAACAACAGGGGCTCTAACTATGGCTACACCTTC. Translation: CASSNNRGSNYGYTF.